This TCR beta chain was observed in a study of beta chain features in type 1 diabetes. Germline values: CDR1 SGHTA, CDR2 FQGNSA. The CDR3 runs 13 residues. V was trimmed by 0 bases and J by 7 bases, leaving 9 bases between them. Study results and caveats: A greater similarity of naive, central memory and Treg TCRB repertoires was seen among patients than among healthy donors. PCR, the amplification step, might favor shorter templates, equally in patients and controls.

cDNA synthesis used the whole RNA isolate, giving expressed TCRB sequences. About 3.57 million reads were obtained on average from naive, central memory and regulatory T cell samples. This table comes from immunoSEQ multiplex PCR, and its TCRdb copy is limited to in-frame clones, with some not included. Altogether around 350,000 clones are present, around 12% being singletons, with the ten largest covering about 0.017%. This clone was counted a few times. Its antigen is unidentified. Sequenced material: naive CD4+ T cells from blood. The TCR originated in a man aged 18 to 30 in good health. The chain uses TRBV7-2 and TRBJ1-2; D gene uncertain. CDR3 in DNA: TGTGCCAGCAGCTTAGCCGATCAGGTTGGCTACACCTTC. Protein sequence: CASSLADQVGYTF.